These 4 T cell receptor beta chains came from one sample sequenced in a study of PD-1 blockade in mismatch repair-deficient tumors. The repertoire was sequenced with immunoSEQ multiplex PCR; TCRdb's copy has only in-frame clones and lacks some. The repertoire consists of 85,000 to 130,000 clones, with approximately 80% occurring once and the leading ten covering about 6.3%. Source: peripheral blood, taken roughly 35 weeks after starting pembrolizumab. All receptors come from an adult with mismatch repair-deficient cancer.

J is TRBJ2-1 and V is TRBV5-4; TRBD2 aligns across 14 bases. The length of the CDR3 is 18 residues. Losses at the gene ends were 6 bases for V and 0 bases for J; bases not matched to a gene: 8. Germline lookup yields CDR1 SGHNT and CDR2 YYREEE (reference sequence). The chain's CDR3 is CASTRTSGRTSSYNEQFF. The CDR3 nucleotides read TGTGCCAGCACCCGGACTAGCGGGAGGACGAGCTCCTACAATGAGCAGTTCTTC.

The chain carries TRBV11-3 and TRBJ2-5; TRBD2 matches at 10 bases. This CDR3 region has 18 residues. The ends lost 4 bases at V and 5 bases at J; junction bases unmatched: 16. Germline-derived CDR1 and CDR2 are SGHNT and YENEEA. This CDR3 is CASSSLAGGVMWGETQYF. CDR3 nucleotide sequence: TGTGCCAGCAGCTCATTAGCGGGAGGTGTCATGTGGGGGGAGACCCAGTACTTC.

A few counts support this clone. The V gene is TRBV19, the J gene TRBJ2-7, with 7 bases identical to TRBD2. The CDR3 is 15 amino acids. The germline gives CDR1 LNHDA, CDR2 SQIVND (reference sequence). Trimming took 5 bases from V and 7 from J; bases not matched to a gene: 14. The CDR3 DNA reads as TGTGCCAGTAGTCCTCGACGGGGGGTGGGGTCGGAGCAGTACTTC. Its translation: CASSPRRGVGSEQYF.

The CDR3 sequence: CAWIFIPVDDLNTEAFF. The CDR3 nucleotides read TGTGCCTGGATATTCATTCCGGTCGACGACTTGAACACTGAAGCTTTCTTT. The chain recombines TRBV30 with TRBJ1-1, with D unclear. This CDR3 is 17 amino acids long. The germline V gene encodes CDR1 GTSNPN and CDR2 SVGIG (reference sequence). V lost 4 bases, J lost 0 bases, and 21 bases lay in between.